The present entry profiles one TCR beta chain with its context. Its target is unknown. The sample comes from a study of OX40 agonist ivuxolimab in advanced cancers. Sequencing used immunoSEQ multiplex PCR; TCRdb keeps in-frame clones, though not all of them. The sample carries 45,000 to 60,000 clones, roughly nine tenths recorded once. Whole-study findings and limits: Compared with others, partial responders at 0.1-3.0 mg/kg displayed clonal expansion among the lowest. Undetermined was the antigen specificity of the expanded peripheral T cells.

The length of the CDR3 is 11 residues. The receptor was derived from an adult with an advanced solid tumor such as melanoma, head and neck, liver or kidney cancer. The rearrangement joins TRBV21-1 to TRBJ2-7; the D segment call TRBD2 is taken from the table without a DNA check. TRBV21-1 is shown as a pseudogene. The source material was CD4+ or CD8+ T cells sorted from blood, sampled in a trial of the OX40 agonist ivuxolimab. The CDR3 region has the DNA TGTGCCAGCAGCAGGTCGGACGAGCAGTACTTC. Protein product: CASSRSDEQYF.